This T cell receptor beta chain was recovered during a study of vaccination and CD4 T cells after COVID-19. Regarding the study as a whole: A median of around 90% of reactive clones, in convalescent patients, became evident only post-vaccination.

The CDR3 spans 12 residues. V shed 7 bases and J 7 bases; nucleotides not matched to a gene: 4. Germline lookup yields CDR1 SGHVS and CDR2 FQNEAQ. A note on this clonotype: Its cognate antigen is unknown.

Cultured CD4+ T-cell DNA underwent Oncomine TCR Beta short-read sequencing. TCRdb passed the PCR reads through MiXCR, listing each CDR3 protein once. The sample holds 9,500 to 13,000 distinct CDR3 sequences, approximately 25% seen once. Treatment defined: approximately 11-day PBMC culture with coronavirus spike peptide pools or control peptides (ViraFEST assay). Antigen-specific T cells were expanded with peptide pools by ViraFEST, and TCRs were then sequenced. The source of this sequence is a human donor who received a COVID-19 vaccine. Sequencing used CD4+ T cells from blood, cultured in vitro, obtained before SARS-CoV-2 vaccination. This sequence joins TRBV7-8 and TRBJ2-1, with 7 bases aligning to TRBD1. For the CDR3, the DNA is TGTGCCAGCACAGACAGGGTAAATGAGCAGTTCTTC. Its protein is CASTDRVNEQFF.